Each of the 9 T cell receptor beta chains below was sequenced from the same sample in a study of cytomegalovirus exposure and HLA in healthy donors. Repertoires were generated with immunoSEQ multiplex PCR, while TCRdb's copy carries only in-frame clones and drops some. The sample includes just under 150,000 clones, over 80% of them seen just once. What was sequenced was PBMCs. The receptor set was obtained from a man aged 18 to 29 in good health and CMV-seropositive.

J is TRBJ2-1 and V is TRBV6-5, with D perhaps matching TRBD1 (5 bases). CDR1 is MNHEY, CDR2 SVGAGI, per germline. The CDR3 is 15 residues long. The germline V and J ends were trimmed by 6 bases and 0 bases, with 12 bases remaining between them. CDR3 DNA sequence: TGTGCCAGCAGAAGTTCCAGGGACTCCTACAATGAGCAGTTCTTC. Its translation is CASRSSRDSYNEQFF.

V is TRBV11-2 and J is TRBJ1-1; possible D gene TRBD1, 6 bases. V was clipped by 2 bases and J by 1 base, with 8 bases between them. Looked up from germline, CDR1 is SGHAT and CDR2 is FQNNGV. The CDR3 extends over 14 amino acids. The CDR3 sequence is CASSLQQGNTEAFF. CDR3 DNA sequence: TGTGCCAGCAGCTTACAACAGGGGAACACTGAAGCTTTCTTT.

This clone was seen once. The J gene is TRBJ1-4, the V gene TRBV27; D might be TRBD1 (6 bases). V shed 5 bases and J shed 3 bases, with 19 bases lying between them. Germline CDR1 MNHEY, CDR2 SMNVEV (reference sequence). This CDR3 comprises 17 residues. CDR3 coding DNA: TGTGCCAGCAGTCCCAGGGGTGGGGGAGTATCTAATGAAAAACTGTTTTTT. This gives the protein CASSPRGGGVSNEKLFF.

This chain links TRBV4-1 with TRBJ1-1, with 8 nucleotides matching TRBD1. V shed 3 bases and J 4 bases; nucleotides not matched to a gene: 4. The V gene's germline CDR1 is MGHRA and CDR2 YSYEKL. The CDR3 is 14 residues long. The CDR3 protein is CASSQAGGGTEAFF. For the CDR3, the DNA is TGCGCCAGCAGCCAGGCAGGGGGCGGCACTGAAGCTTTCTTT.

The V and J genes are TRBV19 and TRBJ1-1, with D hard to call. Germline CDR1 LNHDA, CDR2 SQIVND (reference sequence). V was pared by 3 bases and J by 4 bases, with 6 bases between. This CDR3 region has 12 residues. The CDR3 spells CASSIEGTEAFF. CDR3 nucleotides: TGTGCCAGTAGTATTGAGGGCACTGAAGCTTTCTTT.

The chain combines TRBV6-1 with TRBJ1-5, with 11 nucleotides matching TRBD1. With V trimmed by 7 bases and J by 4 bases, 6 bases remained unmatched. CDR1 MNHNS and CDR2 SASEGT come from the germline V gene. CDR3 length: 15 residues. CDR3 loop: CASIFRDRGNQPQHF. CDR3 in DNA: TGTGCCAGCATTTTTCGGGACAGGGGGAATCAGCCCCAGCATTTT.

The chain joins TRBV19 to TRBJ2-1; 11 nucleotides line up with TRBD2. Per germline, CDR1 LNHDA and CDR2 SQIVND (reference sequence). V shed 6 bases and J 2 bases; nucleotides not matched to a gene: 3. The CDR3 loop spans 15 amino acids. The CDR3 loop is CASSKLAGAYNEQFF. The CDR3 coding sequence is TGTGCCAGTAGCAAACTAGCGGGGGCCTACAATGAGCAGTTCTTC.

The genes are TRBV2 and TRBJ1-6; D is possibly TRBD1 (6 bases). This CDR3 is built from 14 residues. Trimming stripped 4 bases from V and 10 bases from J, with 14 bases between. From germline, CDR1 is SNHLY and CDR2 FYNNEI. CDR3 sequence: CASSGLQGVSPLHF. In DNA form, the CDR3 reads TGTGCCAGCAGTGGTTTACAGGGAGTCTCACCCCTCCACTTT.

This chain joins TRBV15 and TRBJ2-5; D call uncertain. Germline V CDR1 and CDR2: LNHNV, YYDKDF (reference sequence). V gave up 0 bases and J gave up 5 bases, with 7 bases separating them. The CDR3 contains 13 residues. This CDR3 reads CATSRDPHETQYF. CDR3 coding DNA: TGTGCCACCAGCAGAGATCCCCATGAGACCCAGTACTTC.